This note documents a single TCR beta chain sequence. This clonotype has a handful of counts. Its antigen has not been determined. Per-base quality was not reported, and no clone a single base away is much larger than it. This entry belongs to a study of T-cell memory formation after mild COVID-19 (dated by TCRdb to the early 2020s). Turning to the overall study: TCR sequence clusters from the two donors were found to be largely donor specific. In a couple of donors, T-cell clones that expanded and contracted after mild COVID-19 were tracked by sequencing TCRalpha and TCRbeta repertoires over time. The cohort was made up of two young adult volunteers, one female and one male, who were previously healthy. Summary of the overall study and its limitations: Clones contracting from day 15 to 85 had balanced CD4/CD8 phenotypes, while a second wave expanding from day 15 to 37 was biased towards CD4+. Contracting CD4+ clones were located mainly in the CM and EM memory subsets, whereas CD8+ clones were found to be enriched in EMRA. Some responding clones were found in pre-infection memory, which suggests that pre-existing cross-reactive memory T cells took part in the SARS-CoV-2 response. The study covered only a couple of mild cases, and larger cohorts including severe cases with pre-infection samples were considered necessary. Whether the second-wave clones peaking on day 37 were SARS-CoV-2 specific was not confirmed.

Trimming removed 6 bases from V and 5 bases from J, leaving 16 bases between the germline ends. Measured from the cysteine to the phenylalanine, the CDR3 is 14 residues long. The CDR3 DNA has 42 bases and is translated from base 1. For CDR1 and CDR2, the germline V gene (reference sequence) lists SEHNR and FQNEAQ. The sequencer was an Illumina NovaSeq 6000. TCRalpha and TCRbeta cDNA libraries were constructed by 5'RACE with constant-segment primers, with sample barcodes and unique molecular identifiers being introduced. RNA was extracted from every sample with Trizol reagent. Library amplification was performed in two PCR steps, and a second sample barcode and Illumina TruSeq adapters were introduced in the second step. Libraries were sequenced on an Illumina NovaSeq with 2 x 150 bp paired-end reads. The original methods were these. With migec v1.2.7, reads were demultiplexed and then collapsed into UMI-guided consensus sequences. With mixcr v2.1.11, UMI consensuses were aligned to TRA and TRB V and J templates and assembled into clonotypes. Expanded or contracted clonotypes were those called significant by both edgeR and NoisET, with noise models trained on biological replicates. For edgeR calls, the cutoffs were a false discovery rate-adjusted p below 0.01 and a log2 fold-change threshold of 1. As an exploratory analysis of dynamics, PCA with hierarchical clustering was applied to max-normalized trajectories of the 1000 most abundant clonotypes. The CD4 or CD8 phenotype of responding clones was assigned using the separately sequenced CD4+ and CD8+ repertoires. TCRdb cleaned the public reads at Q25 with fastp, built clones with MiXCR and kept in-frame beta chains. For every CDR3 protein sequence, its rows merge into one entry that carries the most common genes and DNA. TCRdb's processing, not the study's, gives the V and J calls here. The sample contains about 100,000 distinct CDR3 sequences, 18% of them found a single time. Together, the top ten hold approximately 5.1% of the sample.

PBMCs were isolated by Ficoll-Paque density gradient centrifugation. The sequenced sample was PBMCs or a T cell subset sorted from them (not recorded which). The chain employs TRBV7-9 and TRBJ1-1; tentative D gene TRBD1, with 6 bases matching. The TCR originated in a man younger than 35 who had mild COVID-19 (a few samples of this study predate the infection). The sample titles of this study are shuffled in the database, so cell type and time point are left out; the donor was told from shared clones. This receptor carries the CDR3 CASSSTGWWTEAFF. The DNA is as follows: TGTGCCAGCAGTTCAACAGGGTGGTGGACTGAAGCTTTCTTT.